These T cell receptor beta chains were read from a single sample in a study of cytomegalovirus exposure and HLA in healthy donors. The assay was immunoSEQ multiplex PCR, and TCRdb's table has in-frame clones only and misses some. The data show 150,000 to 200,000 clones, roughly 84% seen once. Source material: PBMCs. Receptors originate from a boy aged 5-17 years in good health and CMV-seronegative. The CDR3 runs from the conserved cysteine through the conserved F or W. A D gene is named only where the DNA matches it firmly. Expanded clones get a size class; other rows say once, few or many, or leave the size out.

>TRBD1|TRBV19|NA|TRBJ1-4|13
CATTGQFGEKLFF
TGTGCCACGACGGGACAGTTCGGGGAAAAACTGTTTTTT
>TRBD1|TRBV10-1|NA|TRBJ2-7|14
CASSDPGQGYEQYF
TGCGCCAGCAGTGATCCGGGACAGGGTTACGAGCAGTACTTC
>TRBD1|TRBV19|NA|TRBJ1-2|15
CASSRRGQALSGYTF
TGTGCCAGTAGTCGGCGCGGACAGGCGCTGAGTGGCTACACCTTC
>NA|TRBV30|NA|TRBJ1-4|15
CAWSVGAGVGEKLFF
TGTGCCTGGAGTGTTGGGGCAGGGGTAGGTGAAAAACTGTTTTTT
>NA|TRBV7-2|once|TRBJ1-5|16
CASSLQGYWSNQPQHF
TGTGCCAGCAGCTTACAGGGGTATTGGAGCAATCAGCCCCAGCATTTT
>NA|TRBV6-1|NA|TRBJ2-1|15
CASSATRAPNNEQFF
TGTGCCAGCAGTGCCACTCGAGCCCCTAACAATGAGCAGTTCTTC
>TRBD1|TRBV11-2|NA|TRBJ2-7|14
CASSQTPGQGEQYF
TGTGCCAGCAGTCAGACTCCGGGACAGGGCGAGCAGTACTTC
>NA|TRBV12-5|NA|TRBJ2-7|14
CASGLEISSYEQYF
TGTGCTAGTGGTTTAGAGATAAGCTCCTACGAGCAGTACTTC
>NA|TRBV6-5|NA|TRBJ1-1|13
CASSYMADTEAFF
TGTGCCAGCAGTTATATGGCAGACACTGAAGCTTTCTTT
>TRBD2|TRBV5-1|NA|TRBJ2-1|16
CASSALGTSGTNEQFF
TGCGCCAGCAGCGCACTGGGGACTAGCGGGACTAATGAGCAGTTCTTC
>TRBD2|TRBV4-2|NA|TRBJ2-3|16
CASSQSERDFTDTQYF
TGTGCCAGCAGCCAATCTGAGCGGGACTTCACAGATACGCAGTATTTT
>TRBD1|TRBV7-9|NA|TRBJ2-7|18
CSSSLARGLNPPYYEQYF
TGTTCCAGCAGCTTAGCCAGGGGGCTTAATCCCCCTTACTACGAGCAGTACTTC
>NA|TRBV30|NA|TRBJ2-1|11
CAAAGNNEQFF
TGTGCCGCAGCGGGTAACAATGAGCAGTTCTTC
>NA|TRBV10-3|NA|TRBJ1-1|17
CAISDDVFRTANTEAFF
TGTGCCATCAGTGATGACGTTTTCCGGACAGCGAACACTGAAGCTTTCTTT
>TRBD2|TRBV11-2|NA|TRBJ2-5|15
CASSPVGTSAETQYF
TGTGCCAGCAGCCCTGTAGGGACTAGCGCGGAGACCCAGTACTTC
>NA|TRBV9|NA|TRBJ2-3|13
CASSVDAADTQYF
TGTGCCAGCAGCGTAGACGCGGCAGATACGCAGTATTTT
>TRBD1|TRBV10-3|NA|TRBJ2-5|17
CAISQKLGTVSQETQYF
TGTGCCATCAGTCAAAAGTTAGGGACAGTTAGTCAAGAGACCCAGTACTTC
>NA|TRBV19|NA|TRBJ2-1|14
CASSISTSYNEQFF
TGTGCCAGTAGTATTTCCACATCCTACAATGAGCAGTTCTTC
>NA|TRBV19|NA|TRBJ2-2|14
CASSISGSTGELFF
TGTGCCAGTAGTATATCGGGGTCAACCGGGGAGCTGTTTTTT
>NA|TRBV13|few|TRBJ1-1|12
CASSPGTAEAFF
TGTGCCAGCAGCCCTGGTACAGCTGAAGCTTTCTTT
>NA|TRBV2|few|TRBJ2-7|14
CASNKPLLSYEQYF
TGTGCCAGCAACAAACCCTTATTATCCTACGAGCAGTACTTC
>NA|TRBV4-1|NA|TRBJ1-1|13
CASSQDQVPEAFF
TGCGCCAGCAGCCAAGATCAGGTCCCTGAAGCTTTCTTT
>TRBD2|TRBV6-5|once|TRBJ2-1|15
CASSMAGTSGNEQFF
TGTGCCAGCAGCATGGCCGGGACTAGCGGTAATGAGCAGTTCTTC
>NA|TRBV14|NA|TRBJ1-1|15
CASSQVSGRDTEAFF
TGTGCCAGCAGCCAAGTCTCAGGGAGGGACACTGAAGCTTTCTTT
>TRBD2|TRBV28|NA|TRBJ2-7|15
CASSLERGLTYEQYF
TGTGCCAGCAGTTTAGAGCGGGGGCTCACCTACGAGCAGTACTTC
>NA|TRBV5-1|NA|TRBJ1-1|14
CASSSPGGPREAFF
TGCGCCAGCAGCTCCCCGGGGGGCCCGAGAGAAGCTTTCTTT
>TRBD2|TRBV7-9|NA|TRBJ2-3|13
CASRAGITDTQYF
TGTGCCAGCAGAGCGGGGATCACAGATACGCAGTATTTT
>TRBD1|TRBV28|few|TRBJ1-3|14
CASSFRDRGNTIYF
TGTGCCAGCAGTTTCCGGGACAGGGGAAACACCATATATTTT
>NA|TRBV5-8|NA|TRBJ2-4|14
CASSLRGGPNIQYF
TGTGCCAGCTCATTGAGGGGGGGGCCAAACATTCAGTACTTC
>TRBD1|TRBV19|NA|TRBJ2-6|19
CASRLIRAGGAGGANVLTF
TGTGCCAGTAGACTCATAAGGGCAGGGGGCGCAGGAGGGGCCAACGTCCTGACTTTC
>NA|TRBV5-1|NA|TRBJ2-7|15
CASSLGQGSTYEQYF
TGCGCCAGCAGCTTGGGTCAGGGAAGTACCTACGAGCAGTACTTC
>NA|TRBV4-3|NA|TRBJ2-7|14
CASSQGPGLYEQYF
TGCGCCAGCAGCCAAGGTCCCGGACTTTACGAGCAGTACTTC
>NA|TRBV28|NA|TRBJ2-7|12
CASSSGSTKGYF
TGTGCCAGCAGTTCAGGGTCTACCAAGGGGTACTTC
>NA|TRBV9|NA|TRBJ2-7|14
CASSVGDSSYEQYF
TGTGCCAGCAGCGTCGGCGACAGTTCCTACGAGCAGTACTTC
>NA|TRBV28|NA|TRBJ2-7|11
CASRDGGEQYF
TGTGCCAGCAGGGACGGGGGCGAGCAGTACTTC
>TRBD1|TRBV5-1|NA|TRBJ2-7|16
CASSLEQGAHSYEQYF
TGCGCCAGCAGCTTGGAGCAGGGGGCCCACTCCTACGAGCAGTACTTC
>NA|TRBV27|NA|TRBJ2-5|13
CASSSARGETQYF
TGTGCCAGCAGTTCGGCGCGAGGGGAGACCCAGTACTTC
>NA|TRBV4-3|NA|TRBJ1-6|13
CASSPTGNSPLHF
TGCGCCAGCAGCCCCACAGGGAATTCACCCCTCCACTTT
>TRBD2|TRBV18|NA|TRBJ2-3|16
CASSLRLAGDSDTQYF
TGTGCCAGCTCACTGAGACTAGCGGGGGACTCAGATACGCAGTATTTT
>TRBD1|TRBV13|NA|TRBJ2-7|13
CASSFNRGREQYF
TGTGCCAGCAGCTTTAACAGGGGGCGAGAGCAGTACTTC
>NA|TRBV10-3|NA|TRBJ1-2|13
CAISPTPPRGYTF
TGTGCCATCAGTCCGACGCCCCCGAGGGGCTACACCTTC
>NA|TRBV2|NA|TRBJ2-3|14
CASRADSSTDTQYF
TGTGCCAGCAGAGCAGACTCTAGCACAGATACGCAGTATTTT
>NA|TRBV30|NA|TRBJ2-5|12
CAWMVGAETQYF
TGTGCCTGGATGGTGGGAGCGGAGACCCAGTACTTC
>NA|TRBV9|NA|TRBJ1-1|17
CASSASAKEGRVGEAFF
TGTGCCAGCAGCGCCTCCGCTAAGGAGGGAAGGGTGGGGGAAGCTTTCTTT
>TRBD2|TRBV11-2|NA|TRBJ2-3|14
CASSPTSGRGTQYF
TGTGCCAGCAGCCCGACTAGCGGGAGAGGTACGCAGTATTTT
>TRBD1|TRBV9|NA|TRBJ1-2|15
CASSEPGQGPDGYTF
TGTGCCAGCAGCGAACCGGGACAGGGGCCCGATGGCTACACCTTC
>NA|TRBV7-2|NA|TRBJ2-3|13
CASTRTYTDTQYF
TGTGCCAGCACCCGGACATACACAGATACGCAGTATTTT
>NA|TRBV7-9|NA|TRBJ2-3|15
CASSSTVRAWDTQYF
TGTGCCAGCAGCTCTACGGTCAGGGCGTGGGATACGCAGTATTTT
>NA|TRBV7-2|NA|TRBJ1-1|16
CASSPWGRRGYTEAFF
TGTGCCAGCAGCCCCTGGGGACGCCGGGGGTACACTGAAGCTTTCTTT
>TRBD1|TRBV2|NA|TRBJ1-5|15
CASSVRTGSNQPQHF
TGTGCCAGCAGTGTAAGGACAGGGAGCAATCAGCCCCAGCATTTT
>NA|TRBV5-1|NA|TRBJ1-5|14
CASSMGGANQPQHF
TGCGCCAGCTCCATGGGGGGAGCCAATCAGCCCCAGCATTTT
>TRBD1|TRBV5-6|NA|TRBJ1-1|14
CASSSQGAGTEAFF
TGTGCCAGCAGCTCGCAGGGGGCAGGCACTGAAGCTTTCTTT
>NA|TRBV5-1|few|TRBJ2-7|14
CASAGLATSYEQYF
TGCGCCAGCGCAGGACTCGCGACCTCCTACGAGCAGTACTTC
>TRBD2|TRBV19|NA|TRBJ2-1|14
CASSTLANGNEQFF
TGTGCCAGTAGTACACTAGCGAACGGTAATGAGCAGTTCTTC
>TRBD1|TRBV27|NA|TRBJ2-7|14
CASSLDRVRGEQYF
TGTGCCAGCAGCCTGGACAGGGTTCGAGGCGAGCAGTACTTC
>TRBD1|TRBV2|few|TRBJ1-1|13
CASRDSVNTEAFF
TGTGCCAGCCGGGACAGCGTTAACACTGAAGCTTTCTTT
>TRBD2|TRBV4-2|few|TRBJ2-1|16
CASSQETSGMSNEQFF
TGTGCCAGCAGCCAAGAAACTAGCGGGATGAGTAATGAGCAGTTCTTC
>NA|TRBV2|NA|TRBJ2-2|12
CASSFNTGELFF
TGTGCCAGCAGCTTTAACACCGGGGAGCTGTTTTTT
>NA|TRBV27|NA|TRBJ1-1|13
CASSLVGPTEAFF
TGTGCCAGCAGTTTAGTGGGGCCCACTGAAGCTTTCTTT
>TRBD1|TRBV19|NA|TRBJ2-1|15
CASSMVGTGKNEQFF
TGTGCCAGTAGTATGGTCGGGACAGGGAAAAATGAGCAGTTCTTC